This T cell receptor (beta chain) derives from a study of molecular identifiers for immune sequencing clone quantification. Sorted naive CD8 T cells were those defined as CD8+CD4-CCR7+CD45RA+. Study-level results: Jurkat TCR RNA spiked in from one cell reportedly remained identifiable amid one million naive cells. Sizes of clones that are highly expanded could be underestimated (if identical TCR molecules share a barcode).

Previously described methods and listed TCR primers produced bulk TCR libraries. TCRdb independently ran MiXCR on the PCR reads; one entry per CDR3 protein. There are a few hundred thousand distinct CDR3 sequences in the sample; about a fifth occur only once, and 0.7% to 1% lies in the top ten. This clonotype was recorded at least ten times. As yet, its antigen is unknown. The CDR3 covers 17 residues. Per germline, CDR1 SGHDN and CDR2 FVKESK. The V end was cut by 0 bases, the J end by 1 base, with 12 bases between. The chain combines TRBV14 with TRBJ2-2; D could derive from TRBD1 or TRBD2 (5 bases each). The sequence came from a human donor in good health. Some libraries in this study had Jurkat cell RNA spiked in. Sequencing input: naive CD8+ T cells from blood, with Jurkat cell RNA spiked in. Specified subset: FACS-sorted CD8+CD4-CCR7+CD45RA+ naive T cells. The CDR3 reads CASSQDFGDLNTGELFF. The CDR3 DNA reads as TGTGCCAGCAGCCAAGATTTTGGGGACCTGAACACCGGGGAGCTGTTTTTT.